The 14 T cell receptor beta chains reported below all come from one sample, sequenced in a study of blood T cell repertoires in COVID-19. Sequencing was performed with immunoSEQ multiplex PCR; in TCRdb, only in-frame clones are kept and a portion is missing. The sample records 440,000 or so clones, approximately 90% being singletons. Sequences were obtained from peripheral blood. The receptor source for this set is a woman aged 40 to 50 with COVID-19, enrolled during active disease.

This chain connects TRBV29-1 to TRBJ2-1, with 9 bases lining up with TRBD2. V gave up 4 bases and J gave up 2 bases; unmatched junction bases: 3. The CDR3 covers 14 residues. The V gene's germline CDR1 is SQVTM and CDR2 ANQGSEA. CDR3: CSVGRTSAYNEQFF. The CDR3 DNA reads as TGCAGCGTTGGAAGGACTAGCGCCTACAATGAGCAGTTCTTC.

The chain links TRBV5-1 to TRBJ1-1, with TRBD1 matching over 9 bases. Per germline, CDR1 SGHRS and CDR2 YFSETQ. V gave up 4 bases and J gave up 13 bases; unmatched junction bases: 14. The CDR3 contains 14 residues. CDR3 nucleotide sequence: TGCGCCAGCAGCCCGAGACAGGGGGGTAAGGATGGTTTCTTT. Amino acids: CASSPRQGGKDGFF.

J is TRBJ2-2 and V is TRBV7-2; D not certain. V was shortened by 3 bases and J by 7 bases, with 6 bases between the two germline ends. Looked up from germline, CDR1 is SGHTA and CDR2 is FQGNSA. CDR3 size: 12 residues. In DNA form, the CDR3 reads TGTGCCAGCAGCTTCTATAACGGGGAGCTGTTTTTT. Its protein is CASSFYNGELFF.

The chain couples TRBV5-5 to TRBJ1-6, with D maybe TRBD1 (5 bases). The CDR3 loop spans 16 amino acids. Germline V lookup: CDR1 SGHKS, CDR2 YYEKEE (reference sequence). V dropped 2 bases and J dropped 5 bases, with 14 bases sitting between them. The CDR3 nucleotides read TGTGCCAGCAGCTTCTTTCTGGGACTCAATAATTCACCCCTCCACTTT. This gives the protein CASSFFLGLNNSPLHF.

The chain carries TRBV7-8 and TRBJ1-1; the D is unclear. Germline V gives CDR1 SGHVS, CDR2 FQNEAQ. The V and J ends lost 7 bases and 4 bases respectively, with 19 bases between them. The CDR3 is made up of 15 amino acids. The CDR3 sequence is CASINLPRPGTEAFF. For the CDR3, the DNA is TGTGCCAGCATCAATCTGCCCCGTCCGGGCACTGAAGCTTTCTTT.

The chain uses TRBV28 and TRBJ1-1; the D is unclear. This CDR3 contains 13 residues. Germline loops: CDR1 MDHEN, CDR2 SYDVKM. V was shortened by 6 bases and J by 2 bases, with 10 bases between the two germline ends. CDR3 in amino acids: CASRGRGNTEAFF. The CDR3 bases are TGTGCCAGCAGGGGCCGGGGAAACACTGAAGCTTTCTTT.

The gene calls are TRBV20-1 and TRBJ2-7; 9 nucleotides align to TRBD1. Germline values: CDR1 DFQATT, CDR2 SNEGSKA (reference sequence). The junction had 3 bases not matched to a gene; V was cut back by 7 bases and J by 5 bases. The CDR3 is 11 residues long. CDR3 in DNA: TGCAGTGGGGACAGGGTCAACGAGCAGTACTTC. It yields the protein CSGDRVNEQYF.

A single count supports this clone. The J gene is TRBJ2-2, the V gene TRBV6-2 or TRBV6-3; TRBD1 aligns across 7 bases. V was clipped by 2 bases and J by 0 bases; unmatched bases: 9. The CDR3 runs 18 residues. In germline, CDR1 is MNHEY, CDR2 SVGEGT. This CDR3 reads CASSYPEDRTANTGELFF. The CDR3, as DNA: TGTGCCAGCAGTTACCCGGAGGACAGGACTGCGAACACCGGGGAGCTGTTTTTT.

V usage is TRBV7-4 and J usage is TRBJ1-5; D perhaps matches TRBD1 (6 bases). There are 15 residues in the CDR3. The V gene lost 5 bases and the J gene lost 3 bases, with 14 bases spanning the gap. In germline, CDR1 is SGHVT, CDR2 SQSDAQ. This CDR3 is CASSLGQLYNQPQHF. In DNA, the CDR3 is TGTGCCAGCAGCCTCGGACAGCTTTACAATCAGCCCCAGCATTTT. The full variable domain, with the rest looked up from reference TRBV7-4 and TRBJ1-5, is GAGVSQSPRYKVAKRGRDVALRCDSISGHVTLYWYRQTLGQGSEVLTYSQSDAQRDKSGRPSGRFSAERPERSVSTLKIQRTEQGDSAVYLCASSLGQLYNQPQHFGDGTRLSIL.

This clone was picked up one time. V usage is TRBV5-4 and J usage is TRBJ2-3, with TRBD1 identical over 7 bases. With 3 bases clipped from V and 2 bases from J, the junction kept 6 bases outside the gene matches. The germline CDR1 and CDR2 sequences are SGHNT and YYREEE (reference sequence). CDR3 size: 15 residues. CDR3 amino acids: CASSYTGAPTDTQYF. In DNA form, the CDR3 reads TGTGCCAGCAGCTACACAGGGGCGCCCACAGATACGCAGTATTTT.

V is TRBV6-6 and J is TRBJ1-5; D might be TRBD1 (5 bases). V was clipped by 4 bases and J by 2 bases, with 12 bases between them. CDR1 and CDR2 from the germline V gene are MNHNY and SVGAGI (reference sequence). The CDR3 contains 15 residues. CDR3 loop: CASSSSGGRNQPQHF. The CDR3 DNA is TGTGCCAGCAGTTCATCGGGGGGTCGCAATCAGCCCCAGCATTTT.

This sequence joins TRBV12-3 or TRBV12-4 and TRBJ1-5; D unresolved. Trimming stripped 6 bases from V and 4 bases from J, with 10 bases between. The CDR3 is made up of 13 amino acids. The CDR3 DNA sequence: TGTGCCAGCAGCCTCCGGGTAAATCAGCCCCAGCATTTT. Its protein is CASSLRVNQPQHF.

With regard to this clone: The sample contains more than one DNA sequence encoding this CDR3. The V call is TRBV7-2, the J call TRBJ1-6; 9 nucleotides match TRBD1. Germline CDR1 SGHTA, CDR2 FQGNSA. With V trimmed by 1 base and J by 7 bases, 2 bases remained unmatched. This CDR3 has 15 residues. The CDR3: CASSLEGQGNSPLHF. CDR3 coding DNA: TGTGCCAGCAGCTTAGAGGGACAGGGAAATTCACCCCTCCACTTT. The full variable domain, completed using reference TRBV7-2 and TRBJ1-6, is GAGVSQSPSNKVTEKGKDVELRCDPISGHTALYWYRQSLGQGLEFLIYFQGNSAPDKSGLPSDRFSAERTGGSVSTLTIQRTQQEDSAVYLCASSLEGQGNSPLHFGNGTRLTVT.

The chain carries TRBV5-1 and TRBJ1-1; TRBD1 matches at 7 bases. Germline V gives CDR1 SGHRS, CDR2 YFSETQ. CDR3 length equals 13 residues. J was trimmed by 9 bases and V by 4 bases; bases with no gene match: 9. The CDR3 reads CASSALQGSQAFF. The CDR3 DNA reads TGCGCCAGCAGCGCGCTACAGGGGAGCCAAGCTTTCTTT.